This T cell receptor (beta chain) was sequenced in a study of OX40 agonist ivuxolimab in advanced cancers. Notes on the study in general: The average count of expanded clones was higher among CD8+ T cells than among CD4+. Relatively little clonal expansion, among the lowest observed, appeared in partial responders at 0.1-3.0 mg/kg.

Concerning this clone itself: Its antigen is unidentified.

The repertoire was sequenced with immunoSEQ multiplex PCR; TCRdb's copy has only in-frame clones and lacks some. The sample records roughly 8,000 clones, roughly 90% being singletons. Trimming removed 1 base from V and 1 base from J, with 15 bases in between. The CDR3 runs 16 residues. Per germline, CDR1 SGDLS and CDR2 YYNGEE. The sequencing here drew on CD4+ or CD8+ T cells sorted from blood, taken in a trial of the OX40 agonist ivuxolimab. The TCR originated in an adult with an advanced solid tumor such as melanoma, head and neck, liver or kidney cancer. This chain connects TRBV9 to TRBJ2-7; possible D gene TRBD1, 6 bases. This CDR3 reads CASSVQEQGYSYEQYF. For the CDR3, the DNA is TGTGCCAGCAGCGTACAGGAGCAGGGGTATTCCTACGAGCAGTACTTC.